This T cell receptor (beta chain) was captured in a study of PD-1 blockade in classical Hodgkin lymphoma. From germline, CDR1 is SGHAT and CDR2 FQNNGV. V lost 1 base and J lost 6; bases outside the gene matches: 5. The CDR3 spans 16 residues. Time point of the sample: cycle 4 day 1 (C4D1), after six to seven weeks of nivolumab. Each and every patient relapsed after autologous stem cell transplantation, and patients got differing brentuximab vedotin exposure. Thawed PBMCs yielded CD4+ T cells through magnetic negative selection. TCRdb's copy holds only in-frame clones and misses some; the assay was immunoSEQ multiplex PCR. The sample comprises fewer than 25,000 clones, roughly 83% of which are singletons, and roughly 2.8% rests with the top ten.

Sequenced material: CD4+ T cells from blood, taken before the fourth cycle of nivolumab. The sequence came from a human donor with classical Hodgkin lymphoma. This chain links TRBV11-2 with TRBJ2-3, with 12 bases fitting TRBD2. CDR3 nucleotide sequence: TGTGCCAGCAGCTTAGTACTAGCGGGAGGTTTGGATACGCAGTATTTT. Translated: CASSLVLAGGLDTQYF.